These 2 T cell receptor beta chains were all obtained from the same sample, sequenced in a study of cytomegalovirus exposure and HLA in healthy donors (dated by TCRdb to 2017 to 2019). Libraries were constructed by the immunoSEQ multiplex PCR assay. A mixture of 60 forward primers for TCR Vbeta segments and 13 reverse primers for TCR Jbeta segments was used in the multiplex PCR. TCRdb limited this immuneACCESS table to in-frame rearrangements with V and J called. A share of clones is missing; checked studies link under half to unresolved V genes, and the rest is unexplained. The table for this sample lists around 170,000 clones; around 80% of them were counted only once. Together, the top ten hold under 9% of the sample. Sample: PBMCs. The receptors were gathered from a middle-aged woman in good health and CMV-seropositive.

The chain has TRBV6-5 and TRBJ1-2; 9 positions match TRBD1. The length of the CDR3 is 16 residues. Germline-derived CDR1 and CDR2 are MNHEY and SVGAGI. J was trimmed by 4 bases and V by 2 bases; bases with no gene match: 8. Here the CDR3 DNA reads TGTGCCAGCAGTTACGGGACAGGGATTTCGAGCTATGGCTACACCTTC. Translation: CASSYGTGISSYGYTF.

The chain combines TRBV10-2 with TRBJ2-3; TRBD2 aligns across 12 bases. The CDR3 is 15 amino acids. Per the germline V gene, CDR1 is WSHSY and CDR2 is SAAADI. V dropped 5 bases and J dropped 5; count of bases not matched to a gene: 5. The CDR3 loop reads CASSQLAGGGDTQYF. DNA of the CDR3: TGCGCCAGCAGTCAACTAGCGGGGGGAGGAGATACGCAGTATTTT.